This T cell receptor (beta chain) was recorded in a study of post-analysis software for immune sequencing data. About the study: The courses of disease that were included comprised relapsing-remitting, secondary progressive and progressive-relapsing multiple sclerosis. Study findings and constraints: Among five TRBV segments more frequent in patients than controls were TRBV5-6, TRBV5-1 and TRBV20-1. Patients with multiple sclerosis recorded significantly lower normalized Chao1 diversity than controls, the study found.

Points on this clonotype: Its target is unknown.

cDNA libraries of TCR beta carried unique molecular identifiers. TCRdb processed the PCR reads anew with MiXCR; each CDR3 protein has one entry. The sample gives about 430,000 distinct CDR3 sequences, approximately 42% of which show up once; 6% to 9% is in the top ten. V was cut by 4 bases and J by 5 bases, with 11 bases left in between. Germline assignment: CDR1 MNHEY and CDR2 SMNVEV (reference sequence). This CDR3 comprises 13 residues. The chain links TRBV27 to TRBJ1-1, with D unresolved. This receptor was obtained from a girl aged 2-10 years with multiple sclerosis. The sample consisted of blood. The CDR3 nucleotides are TGTGCCAGCAGTTCACAGAGAGATACTGAAGCTTTCTTT. Translation gives CASSSQRDTEAFF.